The next 26 T cell receptor beta chains were all read from a single sample in a study of blood T cell repertoires in COVID-19. Clones were read by immunoSEQ multiplex PCR, and TCRdb kept only the in-frame ones, dropping some. The sample comprises about 270,000 clones, 86% of which are singletons, and around 13% rests with the top ten. The sample was peripheral blood. The source of these receptors is a woman between 65 and 79 years old with COVID-19, enrolled during active disease.

This chain uses TRBV28 with TRBJ2-7; TRBD1 agrees at 7 bases. The V gene end was trimmed by 3 bases and the J gene end by 6 bases; junction bases not matched to a gene: 2. CDR1 MDHEN and CDR2 SYDVKM come from the germline V gene. This CDR3 spans 12 amino acids. In DNA, the CDR3 is TGTGCCAGCAGTTTCGGACAGGCCGAGCAGTACTTC. Its translation: CASSFGQAEQYF.

The chain has TRBV6-1 and TRBJ2-5, with D hard to call. V was shortened by 2 bases and J by 1 base, with 11 bases between the two germline ends. This CDR3 is 15 amino acids long. Germline V lookup: CDR1 MNHNS, CDR2 SASEGT. For the CDR3, the DNA is TGTGCCAGCAGTGAATCTTACACCTTCCAAGAGACCCAGTACTTC. Protein: CASSESYTFQETQYF.

The V and J genes are TRBV10-3 and TRBJ2-7; TRBD1 matches 8 bases. CDR1 is ENHRY, CDR2 SYGVKD, per germline. CDR3 length: 15 amino acids. Trimming cost V 5 bases and J 3 bases; bases outside gene matches: 9. The CDR3 DNA follows: TGTGCCATCAGTCAGAGACAGGGGACCCTCTACGAGCAGTACTTC. As protein: CAISQRQGTLYEQYF.

The chain carries TRBV11-2 and TRBJ2-7, with D maybe TRBD2 (5 bases). Germline V gene lookup returns CDR1 SGHAT and CDR2 FQNNGV. The CDR3 sequence is 18 residues long. The V end lost 3 bases, the J end lost 1 base, and 22 bases lay between the germline ends. CDR3 sequence reads: CASSFGLTEGSKSYEQYF. CDR3 coding DNA: TGTGCCAGCAGCTTTGGTCTTACAGAGGGAAGCAAATCCTACGAGCAGTACTTC.

CDR3 sequence: CASTADRTFSEQYF. The CDR3, as DNA: TGTGCCAGCACCGCGGACAGGACATTTAGCGAGCAGTACTTC. V is TRBV28 and J is TRBJ2-7; 7 positions match TRBD1. From germline, CDR1 is MDHEN and CDR2 SYDVKM. The J segment lost 6 bases and the V segment lost 7 bases, leaving 12 bases of the junction unmatched. The CDR3 totals 14 residues.

The V and J genes are TRBV7-9 and TRBJ1-1; TRBD1 matches at 8 bases. Germline lookup yields CDR1 SEHNR and CDR2 FQNEAQ (reference sequence). CDR3 size: 15 residues. V lost 7 bases, J lost 7 bases, and 14 bases stayed unmatched. The CDR3 here is CASIGTGLHKYEAFF. Written as DNA, the CDR3 is TGTGCCAGCATCGGGACAGGCCTCCACAAATATGAAGCTTTCTTT.

The V and J genes are TRBV30 and TRBJ1-4; D is ambiguous. This CDR3 has 13 residues. In germline, CDR1 is GTSNPN, CDR2 SVGIG (reference sequence). Trimming removed 4 bases at V and 0 bases at J, with 6 bases between. The CDR3 sequence: CAWTGATNEKLFF. The CDR3 region has the DNA TGTGCCTGGACAGGTGCAACTAATGAAAAACTGTTTTTT.

This rearrangement joins TRBV9 to TRBJ2-2, with 7 bases identical to TRBD1. The germline V gene encodes CDR1 SGDLS and CDR2 YYNGEE. The CDR3 is 15 residues long. V trimming: 0 bases; J trimming: 7 bases; junction bases outside the gene matches: 6. Here the CDR3 DNA reads TGTGCCAGCAGCGTAGGGGACAGACCATTCGGGGAGCTGTTTTTT. Translation: CASSVGDRPFGELFF.

The V and J genes are TRBV6-5 and TRBJ2-7, with a weak D call TRBD2 (7 bases). The CDR3 spans 14 residues. From germline, CDR1 is MNHEY and CDR2 SVGAGI. The V gene lost 10 bases and the J gene lost 4 bases, with 20 bases spanning the gap. CDR3 DNA sequence: TGTGCCACCGATCCCGGGGGGCGGGGGTACGAGCAGTACTTC. Amino acids: CATDPGGRGYEQYF.

The chain carries TRBV28 and TRBJ2-7, with 8 nucleotides matching TRBD1. The V gene's germline CDR1 is MDHEN and CDR2 SYDVKM. J was trimmed by 3 bases and V by 4 bases; bases with no gene match: 8. There are 15 residues in the CDR3. The CDR3 sequence: CASSSRQGSHYEQYF. CDR3 DNA: TGTGCCAGCAGTTCCCGACAGGGGTCCCACTACGAGCAGTACTTC.

This clone was recorded many times. The chain joins TRBV28 to TRBJ2-1, with a tentative D call TRBD1 (7 bases). This CDR3 is built from 13 residues. The germline V gene encodes CDR1 MDHEN and CDR2 SYDVKM. V shed 2 bases and J shed 9 bases, with 11 bases lying between them. CDR3 sequence (DNA): TGTGCCAGCAGTTTAGGGACAGCGGGTGAGCAGTTCTTC. Translation gives CASSLGTAGEQFF.

The V gene is TRBV29-1, the J gene TRBJ1-2; D not resolved. This CDR3 comprises 11 residues. Germline loops: CDR1 SQVTM, CDR2 ANQGSEA. V was pared by 7 bases and J by 1 base, with 7 bases between. CDR3 bases: TGCAGCGACGATAGTAACTATGGCTACACCTTC. Amino acid sequence: CSDDSNYGYTF.

The chain joins TRBV19 to TRBJ2-1; maybe TRBD1 (5 bases). This CDR3 has 14 residues. CDR1 LNHDA and CDR2 SQIVND come from the germline V gene (reference sequence). The V end was cut by 4 bases, the J end by 2 bases, with 9 bases between. In DNA, the CDR3 is TGTGCCAGTAGTACGAGACAGCCCTACAATGAGCAGTTCTTC. Protein product: CASSTRQPYNEQFF.

The rearrangement joins TRBV5-1 to TRBJ1-2; TRBD1 might be the D (6 bases). The germline V gene has CDR1 SGHRS and CDR2 YFSETQ. This CDR3 comprises 18 residues. Trimming removed 5 bases at V and 2 bases at J, with 25 bases between. The CDR3 region has the DNA TGCGCCAGCAGGTACTTACAGGGAACGAGACGAGAGAACTATGGCTACACCTTC. Protein sequence: CASRYLQGTRRENYGYTF. Using reference TRBV5-1 and TRBJ1-2 for the parts outside the CDR3, the full variable domain is KAGVTQTPRYLIKTRGQQVTLSCSPISGHRSVSWYQQTPGQGLQFLFEYFSETQRNKGNFPGRFSGRQFSNSRSEMNVSTLELGDSALYLCASRYLQGTRRENYGYTFGSGTRLTVV.

The V and J genes are TRBV9 and TRBJ2-7, with 9 positions matching TRBD1. The CDR3 sequence is 14 residues long. V lost 4 bases to trimming and J lost 5 bases; unmatched junction nucleotides: 7. Germline values: CDR1 SGDLS, CDR2 YYNGEE. The CDR3 DNA is TGTGCCAGCAGCCCTCGGGACAGGGTCCACGAGCAGTACTTC. It encodes CASSPRDRVHEQYF.

The chain is built from TRBV3-1 (or the pseudogene TRBV3-2) and TRBJ2-7; D not resolved. Trimming removed 3 bases from V and 3 bases from J, with 9 bases in between. Germline-derived CDR1 and CDR2 are LGHDT and YNNKEL (reference sequence). The CDR3 loop spans 13 amino acids. This CDR3 is CASSQVPHYEQYF. The DNA of the CDR3 is TGTGCCAGCAGCCAGGTTCCACACTACGAGCAGTACTTC.

This clone showed up just a few times. CDR3 coding DNA: TGTGCCAGTAGTGACAGGGCGTCTGAAGCTTTCTTT. Translation gives CASSDRASEAFF. The chain carries TRBV19 and TRBJ1-1; 7 bases match TRBD1. This CDR3 region has 12 residues. With 5 bases clipped from V and 6 bases from J, the junction kept 3 bases outside the gene matches. Germline CDR1 and CDR2: LNHDA and SQIVND (reference sequence).

The chain recombines TRBV27 with TRBJ2-7; D is unclear. Germline CDR1 and CDR2: MNHEY and SMNVEV (reference sequence). This CDR3 contains 13 residues. The V end lost 6 bases, the J end lost 0 bases, and 9 bases lay between the germline ends. The CDR3 DNA reads TGTGCCAGCAGGCGGATGAGCTCCTACGAGCAGTACTTC. This translates into CASRRMSSYEQYF.

Only one count was recorded for this clone. The chain employs TRBV5-1 and TRBJ2-7; 7 nucleotides align to TRBD1. From germline, CDR1 is SGHRS and CDR2 YFSETQ. V lost 2 bases to trimming and J lost 0 bases; unmatched junction nucleotides: 5. The CDR3 loop spans 15 amino acids. The CDR3: CASSFYRGSSYEQYF. Written as DNA, the CDR3 is TGCGCCAGCAGCTTCTACAGGGGAAGCTCCTACGAGCAGTACTTC. Looking up the rest from reference TRBV5-1 and TRBJ2-7 gives the full variable domain: KAGVTQTPRYLIKTRGQQVTLSCSPISGHRSVSWYQQTPGQGLQFLFEYFSETQRNKGNFPGRFSGRQFSNSRSEMNVSTLELGDSALYLCASSFYRGSSYEQYFGPGTRLTVT.

This clone was detected only once. J is TRBJ2-4 and V is TRBV9, with D maybe TRBD1 (6 bases). V lost 1 base to trimming and J lost 2 bases, with 7 bases between them. The germline V gene has CDR1 SGDLS and CDR2 YYNGEE. The CDR3 extends over 14 amino acids. The CDR3 nucleotides read TGTGCCAGCAGCGTAACAGGGACCAAAAACATTCAGTACTTC. It codes for CASSVTGTKNIQYF.

This clone appeared a single time. This chain links TRBV5-1 with TRBJ2-2, with TRBD1 matching over 12 bases. This CDR3 is 16 amino acids long. V lost 4 bases to trimming and J lost 8 bases; unmatched junction nucleotides: 9. CDR1 and CDR2 (germline): SGHRS, YFSETQ. CDR3: CASSPPGTGGIGELFF. The CDR3 coding sequence is TGCGCCAGCAGCCCCCCCGGGACAGGGGGCATTGGGGAGCTGTTTTTT.

The table lists this clone with a count of one. The chain uses TRBV11-2 and TRBJ2-7, with D possibly matching TRBD2 (6 bases). This CDR3 is built from 15 residues. Trimming removed 3 bases from V and 5 bases from J, with 17 bases in between. Germline V gene data show CDR1 as SGHAT and CDR2 as FQNNGV. The CDR3 is CASSLGDSSEDEQYF. Here the CDR3 DNA reads TGTGCCAGCAGCTTGGGGGACTCGAGTGAGGACGAGCAGTACTTC.

This clone has just one count. The chain uses TRBV11-2 and TRBJ2-7; 13 bases line up with TRBD2. The V and J ends lost 3 bases and 7 bases, in that order; junction bases with no gene match: 3. Germline V gene sequence: CDR1 SGHAT, CDR2 FQNNGV. CDR3 length equals 14 residues. The CDR3 reads CASSFTSGGGEQYF. In DNA form, the CDR3 reads TGTGCCAGCAGCTTCACTAGCGGGGGGGGTGAGCAGTACTTC.

The chain is built from TRBV7-9 and TRBJ1-1; D unresolved. Germline assignment: CDR1 SEHNR and CDR2 FQNEAQ (reference sequence). Trimming took off 3 bases at V and 1 base at J, with 6 bases between the two ends. CDR3 length: 13 residues. This chain's CDR3 is CASSLEGNTEAFF. For the CDR3, the DNA is TGTGCCAGCAGCTTGGAGGGGAACACTGAAGCTTTCTTT.

J is TRBJ2-5 and V is TRBV11-2; perhaps TRBD1 as D (5 bases). Germline V lookup: CDR1 SGHAT, CDR2 FQNNGV. Trimming stripped 5 bases from V and 5 bases from J, with 15 bases between. The CDR3 runs 14 residues. The CDR3: CASSPQLGPETQYF. As DNA, the CDR3 is TGTGCCAGCAGCCCCCAATTGGGGCCGGAGACCCAGTACTTC.

This clone was detected only once. The J gene is TRBJ1-4, the V gene TRBV27, with 9 nucleotides matching TRBD1. Germline trimming cut 5 bases from V and 6 bases from J; bases unmatched to any gene: 10. The CDR3 runs to 16 residues. Looked up from germline, CDR1 is MNHEY and CDR2 is SMNVEV (reference sequence). The CDR3 is CASSPAWDRVYEKLFF. DNA for the CDR3: TGTGCCAGCAGTCCCGCATGGGACAGGGTATATGAAAAACTGTTTTTT.